The 23 T cell receptor beta chains below all came from one sample that was sequenced in a study of CD8 T cells in Susac syndrome. The RNA, 0.5 to 1 ug, was put through reverse transcription using random hexamers. TCRdb re-called the immunoSEQ multiplex PCR reads with MiXCR, one entry per CDR3 protein. The sample has 200,000 to 250,000 distinct CDR3 sequences; 80% to 95% are singletons. The sample taken for sequencing was CD8+ T cells from PBMCs. These receptor sequences come from a human donor with multiple sclerosis.

The chain employs TRBV12-3 or TRBV12-4 and TRBJ2-5, with D hard to call. CDR3 length equals 16 residues. Trimming took 0 bases from V and 1 from J, leaving 12 bases between them. The CDR3 DNA is TGTGCCAGCAGTTTAGCGCTTTACAGCCTCCAAGAGACCCAGTACTTC. Protein sequence: CASSLALYSLQETQYF.

The chain couples TRBV7-9 to TRBJ1-2; maybe TRBD1 (5 bases). V was shortened by 5 bases and J by 4 bases, with 11 bases between the two germline ends. CDR1 and CDR2 from the germline V gene are SEHNR and FQNEAQ (reference sequence). The CDR3 has 13 amino acids. CDR3 residues: CASSGTGSYGYTF. The DNA of the CDR3 is TGTGCCAGCAGCGGGACGGGCAGCTATGGCTACACCTTC.

V gene TRBV19 combines with J gene TRBJ1-1; TRBD1 agrees at 8 bases. CDR1 LNHDA and CDR2 SQIVND come from the germline V gene (reference sequence). Trimming removed 3 bases from V and 1 base from J; junction bases left unmatched: 4. CDR3 length equals 15 residues. The CDR3 coding sequence is TGTGCCAGTAGTATCGCGGGGACAGGGAACACTGAAGCTTTCTTT. This gives the protein CASSIAGTGNTEAFF.

The chain employs TRBV20-1 and TRBJ2-1; 8 bases align to TRBD2. Losses at the gene ends were 5 bases for V and 4 bases for J; bases not matched to a gene: 7. CDR3 length: 14 amino acids. Per the germline V gene, CDR1 is DFQATT and CDR2 is SNEGSKA (reference sequence). The CDR3 here is CSAPTLAGYNEQFF. The DNA for the CDR3 is TGCAGTGCTCCAACCCTAGCGGGTTACAATGAGCAGTTCTTC.

V and J are TRBV4-1 and TRBJ1-6, with TRBD1 as a possible D gene (6 bases). The germline gives CDR1 MGHRA, CDR2 YSYEKL. The CDR3 is 15 residues long. V lost 3 bases and J 7 bases, leaving 13 bases between the germline ends. CDR3 residues: CASSQGPGGNSPLHF. The CDR3, as DNA: TGCGCCAGCAGCCAGGGGCCCGGGGGCAATTCACCCCTCCACTTT.

The chain is built from TRBV5-6 and TRBJ2-7; a possible D gene is TRBD2 (5 bases). From germline, CDR1 is SGHDT and CDR2 YYEEEE. CDR3 size: 14 residues. The V end lost 2 bases, the J end lost 2 bases, and 11 bases lay between the germline ends. Here the CDR3 DNA reads TGTGCCAGCAGCTTTGAGGAGCGGCCCTACGAGCAGTACTTC. It yields the protein CASSFEERPYEQYF.

This clonotype was counted between two and nine times. The V call is TRBV6-2 or TRBV6-3, the J call TRBJ1-1, with a possible D match to TRBD1 (5 bases). V lost 9 bases, J lost 4 bases, and 15 bases lay in between. The CDR3 has 13 amino acids. The germline CDR1 and CDR2 sequences are MNHEY and SVGEGT. CDR3 protein: CASVGARGTEAFF. In DNA, the CDR3 is TGTGCCAGTGTCGGGGCGAGAGGCACTGAAGCTTTCTTT.

The V and J genes are TRBV13 and TRBJ2-5; D possibly corresponds to TRBD1 (6 bases). V was cut by 1 base and J by 1 base, with 19 bases left in between. Per germline, CDR1 PRHDT and CDR2 FYEKMQ (reference sequence). There are 18 residues in the CDR3. The CDR3 DNA reads TGTGCCAGCAGCTTAGACTGGGACCCTACAGGGAGCCAAGAGACCCAGTACTTC. Encoded protein: CASSLDWDPTGSQETQYF.

The V call is TRBV30, the J call TRBJ2-7; D is perhaps TRBD1 (6 bases). The CDR3 covers 15 residues. Germline V gene data show CDR1 as GTSNPN and CDR2 as SVGIG (reference sequence). V lost 1 base and J lost 7, with 20 bases in between. The chain's CDR3 is CAWSADWGRGREQYF. In DNA, the CDR3 is TGTGCCTGGAGTGCGGATTGGGGCAGGGGTAGGGAGCAGTACTTC.

The J gene is TRBJ1-2, the V gene TRBV9; D is unresolved. This CDR3 comprises 12 residues. V lost 4 bases and J lost 4, with 8 bases in between. Per germline, CDR1 SGDLS and CDR2 YYNGEE. CDR3 coding DNA: TGTGCCAGCAGCACCGCCCGCTATGGCTACACCTTC. It translates to CASSTARYGYTF.

V and J are TRBV7-8 and TRBJ1-4; D is uncertain. V dropped 4 bases and J dropped 6 bases, with 15 bases sitting between them. The length of the CDR3 is 15 residues. CDR1 SGHVS and CDR2 FQNEAQ come from the germline V gene. The CDR3 here is CASSSLHSNHEKLFF. DNA of the CDR3: TGTGCCAGCAGCTCCCTGCATTCTAACCATGAAAAACTGTTTTTT.

The genes are TRBV29-1 and TRBJ2-7, with a weak D call TRBD2 (6 bases). CDR1 SQVTM and CDR2 ANQGSEA come from the germline V gene. Between the trimmed V and J ends, which lost 2 bases and 2 bases, there was a span of 16 bases. The CDR3 totals 15 residues. This CDR3 is CSVELLAASTYEQYF. The CDR3 region has the DNA TGCAGCGTTGAATTACTAGCCGCCTCTACCTACGAGCAGTACTTC.

The V and J genes are TRBV6-5 and TRBJ2-2; 8 bases are shared with TRBD2. The CDR3 sequence is 20 residues long. Germline CDR1 and CDR2: MNHEY and SVGAGI. J lost 4 bases, V lost 2 bases, and 18 bases had no gene match. DNA for the CDR3: TGTGCCAGCAGTTACAAGGGACTAGGTGACCGTAAGATTGTCACCGGGGAGCTGTTTTTT. Its translation: CASSYKGLGDRKIVTGELFF.

On this clonotype: No DNA is shown, since the ends of the CDR3 on it are uncertain; the CDR3 is the one TCRdb lists. This sequence joins TRBV4-3 and TRBJ2-1; whether TRBD1, the table's D call, matches the DNA was not checked. Germline loops: CDR1 LGHNA, CDR2 YSLEER. The length of the CDR3 is 14 amino acids, counting both ends. The CDR3 protein is CASSQEVGLGARFF.

The chain is built from TRBV6-5 and TRBJ2-2; 8 nucleotides match TRBD1. V trimming: 1 base; J trimming: 8 bases; junction bases outside the gene matches: 9. CDR3 length: 16 residues. Germline V gene data show CDR1 as MNHEY and CDR2 as SVGAGI. CDR3 protein: CASSYFASGGLGELFF. In DNA form, the CDR3 reads TGTGCCAGCAGTTACTTCGCTTCAGGGGGCCTGGGGGAGCTGTTTTTT.

The V gene is TRBV20-1, the J gene TRBJ1-1; TRBD1 might be the D (5 bases). V lost 1 base and J lost 1, with 10 bases in between. This CDR3 is built from 14 residues. In germline, CDR1 is DFQATT, CDR2 SNEGSKA (reference sequence). DNA for the CDR3: TGCAGTGCTAGAGGGCAGGGCCAGAACACTGAAGCTTTCTTT. It translates to CSARGQGQNTEAFF.

The sample holds one count of this clonotype. The genes are TRBV12-3 or TRBV12-4 and TRBJ2-1; D is uncertain. This CDR3 has 12 residues. Trimming took 1 base from V and 10 from J, leaving 8 bases between them. The CDR3 DNA follows: TGTGCCAGCAGTTTAGGGACCCCCGAGCAGTTCTTC. This encodes CASSLGTPEQFF.

This clonotype was detected only once. The rearrangement links TRBV20-1 to TRBJ2-5; perhaps D is TRBD1 or TRBD2 (5 bases each). The CDR3 is made up of 15 amino acids. Trimming removed 0 bases at V and 7 bases at J, with 18 bases between. Germline CDR1 DFQATT, CDR2 SNEGSKA (reference sequence). This CDR3 is CSARERKEGPPTQYF. CDR3 coding DNA: TGCAGTGCTAGAGAACGGAAAGAGGGGCCCCCGACCCAGTACTTC.

The chain employs TRBV5-4 and TRBJ1-1; 8 bases line up with TRBD1. CDR3 length equals 15 residues. V gave up 4 bases and J gave up 1 base; unmatched junction bases: 6. Germline-derived CDR1 and CDR2 are SGHNT and YYREEE (reference sequence). The CDR3 DNA is TGTGCCAGCAGCCTTACGACAGGGGCGAACACTGAAGCTTTCTTT. This gives the protein CASSLTTGANTEAFF.

The J gene is TRBJ2-4, the V gene TRBV29-1, with 7 bases lining up with TRBD1. The V gene end was trimmed by 7 bases and the J gene end by 6 bases; junction bases not matched to a gene: 6. Germline V lookup: CDR1 SQVTM, CDR2 ANQGSEA. This CDR3 spans 12 amino acids. The DNA for the CDR3 is TGCAGCGGCCGGGGACAGTCAAACATTCAGTACTTC. This codes for CSGRGQSNIQYF.

The rearrangement joins TRBV18 to TRBJ1-1; D may be TRBD1 (6 bases). Trimming cost V 3 bases and J 7 bases, with 12 bases left between them. CDR1 and CDR2 (germline): KGHSH, LQKENI. This CDR3 has 13 residues. CDR3 in DNA: TGTGCCAGCTCACCTCGGCAAGGGGGTGAAGCTTTCTTT. It yields the protein CASSPRQGGEAFF. The full variable domain, in which reference TRBV18 and TRBJ1-1 provide the parts outside the CDR3, is NAGVMQNPRHLVRRRGQEARLRCSPMKGHSHVYWYRQLPEEGLKFMVYLQKENIIDESGMPKERFSAEFPKEGPSILRIQQVVRGDSAAYFCASSPRQGGEAFFGQGTRLTVV.

V is TRBV2 and J is TRBJ2-5; 8 bases line up with TRBD1. CDR1 and CDR2 from the germline V gene are SNHLY and FYNNEI. The trim removed 4 bases at V and 3 bases at J, leaving 7 bases unmatched. CDR3 length: 15 amino acids. The CDR3 sequence: CASSVGRGREETQYF. The CDR3 DNA reads TGTGCCAGCAGTGTGGGCAGGGGGCGCGAAGAGACCCAGTACTTC.

The rearrangement uses TRBV6-6 and TRBJ1-5, with 9 bases aligning to TRBD1. V trimming: 7 bases; J trimming: 5 bases; junction bases outside the gene matches: 12. This CDR3 is built from 16 residues. Germline V gene lookup returns CDR1 MNHNY and CDR2 SVGAGI (reference sequence). CDR3: CASKGGDRVPYQPQHF. Written as DNA, the CDR3 is TGTGCCAGCAAGGGGGGGGACAGGGTACCCTATCAGCCCCAGCATTTT.